A few counts support the clone carrying this TCR beta chain. The antigen remains unidentified. Cultured CD4+ T cell DNA underwent sequencing with the Oncomine TCR Beta short-read assay. TCRdb independently ran MiXCR on the PCR reads; one entry per CDR3 protein. Of 20,000 to 25,000 distinct CDR3 sequences listed, 43% are singletons. Time point of the sample: late sampling 161 to 241 days after vaccination in three convalescent patients. Treatment reported: 10-day PBMC culture with coronavirus spike peptide pools or control peptides (ViraFEST assay). This sample was included in a study of vaccination and CD4 T cells after COVID-19. This sequence was found in a human donor who had recovered from COVID-19. The material sequenced was CD4+ T cells from blood, cultured in vitro, taken about 7 months after SARS-CoV-2 vaccination.

CDR3 residues: CATAPSGSLADEQFF. CDR3 bases: TGTGCCACCGCCCCCAGCGGGAGTCTCGCCGATGAGCAGTTCTTC. The chain joins TRBV24-1 to TRBJ2-1, with 8 bases that match TRBD2. This CDR3 has 15 amino acids. V lost 9 bases to trimming and J lost 8 bases; unmatched junction nucleotides: 14. Germline lookup yields CDR1 KGHDR and CDR2 SFDVKD.